This T cell receptor beta chain was retrieved from a study of blood T cell repertoires in COVID-19 (dated by TCRdb to the early 2020s). Study-wide context: Samples covering the acute and convalescent phases of COVID-19 were provided by collaborators in the United States, Italy and Spain. The repertoires were released in a freely available public database meant as a resource for research on the immune response to SARS-CoV-2. Deeply sampled blood TCRbeta repertoires from subjects exposed to, actively infected with, or recovered from COVID-19 were included in the dataset. The material from the prospective study consisted of cDNA or gDNA derived from T cells, B-cell-depleted T cells, or PBMCs. The samples were drawn from the first 160 participants of the ongoing ImmuneRACE study and from over a thousand subjects provided by 6 global collaborators. Nearly every sample came with metadata listing a de-identified subject ID, COVID-19 status, age in years and sex. Where HLA class I and class II types were available, the types were taken from metadata supplied by the sample provider, not from assay-based typing. Paper-wide results and their limitations: Clinical and demographic metadata were provided uncurated, with the amount varying by source and participant.

Each collaborating institution followed its own protocols to collect whole blood in K2EDTA tubes. For TCRbeta analysis, collaborators shipped samples as frozen whole blood, isolated PBMCs, or DNA extracted from either of those sample types. This clone appeared a few times. Its antigen is not yet known. Qualities for individual bases were not recorded, and no much larger clone is one base off. The same CDR3 can be traced to other DNA sequences in this sample. CDR1 LGHDT and CDR2 YNNKEL were looked up in the germline V gene (reference sequence). From the cysteine through the phenylalanine, the CDR3 covers 13 amino acids. Only the CDR3 DNA is retained, 39 bases long and in frame from the first base. Trimming removed 0 bases from V and 5 bases from J, leaving 7 bases between the germline ends. The immunoSEQ Assay, a bias-controlled multiplex PCR, was used to amplify TCRbeta CDR3 regions from genomic DNA. As for the original processing: Within the assay, amplification of reference gene primers was used to estimate how many nucleated cells each sample contained. To quantify the absolute abundance of each unique TCRbeta CDR3 rearrangement, sequence reads were collapsed and filtered. For each sample, productive Simpson clonality was calculated by taking the square root of Simpson's diversity index across productive rearrangements. TCRdb's version of the immuneACCESS table is confined to in-frame rearrangements and falls short of the full clone set. An unresolved V gene accounts for under half of the shortfall where checked; the remainder is of unknown origin. The DNA was the basis for D and trimming; V, J and clone size are from that table. This sample has 50,000 to 70,000 clones in its table, and 75% to 85% of those were observed once. The ten biggest clones cover roughly 5.6% of the sample.

The specimen sequenced was peripheral blood. Recombination linked TRBV3-1 (or the pseudogene TRBV3-2) to TRBJ1-1, with no confident D gene call. The receptor's source is a woman aged 60-70 years with acute or convalescent COVID-19. CDR3 region: CASSQDSSTEAFF. The DNA is TGTGCCAGCAGCCAAGATAGCAGTACTGAAGCTTTCTTT.